Presented here are 21 T cell receptor beta chains from one specimen sequenced in a study of cytomegalovirus exposure and HLA in healthy donors. Primers included in the PCR were 60 Vbeta and 13 Jbeta primers. Assay: immunoSEQ multiplex PCR; the TCRdb copy retains only in-frame clones and omits some. The sample records around 160,000 clones, about 83% being singletons. The sequenced material came from PBMCs. The receptors stem from a man in his forties or fifties in good health and CMV-seropositive.

V gene TRBV6-5 combines with J gene TRBJ2-2, with 8 positions matching TRBD2. The germline CDR1 and CDR2 sequences are MNHEY and SVGAGI. The CDR3 covers 15 residues. V trimming: 7 bases; J trimming: 6 bases; junction bases outside the gene matches: 10. The CDR3 region has the DNA TGTGCCAGCATACGATCGACTAGCGTCGCCGGGGAGCTGTTTTTT. Translation: CASIRSTSVAGELFF.

The count of this clone is one. This chain links TRBV10-3 with TRBJ2-2; TRBD1 is a possible D gene (6 bases). The V gene lost 3 bases and the J gene lost 6 bases, with 14 bases spanning the gap. CDR1 and CDR2 from the germline V gene are ENHRY and SYGVKD. CDR3 length: 15 residues. The CDR3 spells CAISDPPGVSGELFF. The CDR3 DNA reads as TGTGCCATCAGTGACCCGCCAGGGGTATCCGGGGAGCTGTTTTTT.

The V call is TRBV18, the J call TRBJ2-2; D unclear. The CDR3 sequence is 15 residues long. Per the germline V gene, CDR1 is KGHSH and CDR2 is LQKENI. The V gene lost 2 bases and the J gene lost 1 base, with 8 bases spanning the gap. For the CDR3, the DNA is TGTGCCAGCTCACCAGGGCTACTGAACACCGGGGAGCTGTTTTTT. It translates to CASSPGLLNTGELFF.

The gene calls are TRBV11-1 and TRBJ2-2, with 7 nucleotides matching TRBD2. V was clipped by 5 bases and J by 3 bases; unmatched bases: 6. The CDR3 is 15 residues long. Germline V gene data show CDR1 as SGHAT and CDR2 as FQDESV (reference sequence). CDR3 bases: TGTGCCAGCAGCACCGGGACTACTTACACCGGGGAGCTGTTTTTT. Translated, it gives CASSTGTTYTGELFF.

This clone was seen a few times. The J gene is TRBJ2-7, the V gene TRBV6-4, with 10 bases matching TRBD2. Germline lookup yields CDR1 MRHNA and CDR2 SNTAGT. The CDR3 runs 17 residues. Trimming cost V 4 bases and J 4 bases; bases outside gene matches: 13. The CDR3 spells CASSGPQDSGRPYEQYF. CDR3 nucleotides: TGTGCCAGCAGTGGCCCCCAAGATAGCGGGAGGCCGTACGAGCAGTACTTC.

The J gene is TRBJ2-1, the V gene TRBV12-5; TRBD1 aligns across 7 bases. The CDR3 is 13 residues long. The germline gives CDR1 LGHNT, CDR2 FRNRAP. J lost 4 bases, V lost 8 bases, and 5 bases had no gene match. The CDR3: CASRQGQYNEQFF. For the CDR3, the DNA is TGTGCTAGTCGACAGGGTCAATACAATGAGCAGTTCTTC.

In its sample, this clone was seen once. The chain recombines TRBV5-6 with TRBJ2-3; 7 nucleotides agree with TRBD1. V lost 5 bases to trimming and J lost 2 bases; unmatched junction nucleotides: 8. This CDR3 contains 15 residues. Looked up from germline, CDR1 is SGHDT and CDR2 is YYEEEE. CDR3 sequence reads: CASRWDRKPTDTQYF. The DNA for the CDR3 is TGTGCCAGCAGGTGGGACAGAAAACCCACAGATACGCAGTATTTT.

V gene TRBV5-6 combines with J gene TRBJ2-1, with TRBD2 identical over 10 bases. The ends lost 4 bases at V and 4 bases at J; junction bases unmatched: 14. This CDR3 comprises 18 residues. Germline CDR1 and CDR2: SGHDT and YYEEEE. The CDR3 loop reads CASSPLPKREGLYNEQFF. For the CDR3, the DNA is TGTGCCAGCAGCCCCCTCCCCAAGCGGGAGGGTTTGTACAATGAGCAGTTCTTC.

J is TRBJ2-7 and V is TRBV13; 11 bases map to TRBD2. This CDR3 spans 14 amino acids. The V segment lost 9 bases and the J segment 1 base; nucleotides outside the gene matches: 5. Germline V lookup: CDR1 PRHDT, CDR2 FYEKMQ (reference sequence). The CDR3 DNA follows: TGTGCCAGTCTAGCGGGAGGCACTTCCTACGAGCAGTACTTC. It codes for CASLAGGTSYEQYF.

The V call is TRBV2, the J call TRBJ1-5; D is unresolved. The CDR3 spans 16 residues. Germline V gene data show CDR1 as SNHLY and CDR2 as FYNNEI. The V and J ends lost 5 bases and 1 base respectively, with 15 bases between them. In nucleotides, the CDR3 is TGTGCCAGCAGTTACTTGAGGGCTACAAGCAATCAGCCCCAGCATTTT. Protein product: CASSYLRATSNQPQHF.

A few counts support this clone. This chain joins TRBV6-1 and TRBJ1-6; 8 bases are shared with TRBD1. Germline V gene data show CDR1 as MNHNS and CDR2 as SASEGT. The CDR3 length is 16 residues. Trimming removed 1 base from V and 9 bases from J; junction bases left unmatched: 8. CDR3 coding DNA: TGTGCCAGCAGTGAAGGGCAGGCCACAGGGGGTTCACCCCTCCACTTT. Translation gives CASSEGQATGGSPLHF.

The chain joins TRBV4-1 to TRBJ1-5; perhaps TRBD1 as D (5 bases). Germline V CDR1 and CDR2: MGHRA, YSYEKL. Trimming removed 0 bases at V and 4 bases at J, with 10 bases between. This CDR3 comprises 15 residues. The CDR3 DNA reads as TGCGCCAGCAGCCAAGACCCCTCAGGGAATCAGCCCCAGCATTTT. This translates into CASSQDPSGNQPQHF.

In this sample, this clone turned up a few times. The chain recombines TRBV2 with TRBJ2-7; D not certain. The CDR3 is made up of 14 amino acids. CDR1 is SNHLY and CDR2 is FYNNEI in the germline V gene. V gave up 5 bases and J gave up 2 bases, with 13 bases separating them. The CDR3 sequence: CASSRSGLTYEQYF. The DNA for the CDR3 is TGTGCCAGCAGTCGTTCAGGTCTCACCTACGAGCAGTACTTC.

The chain couples TRBV7-9 to TRBJ2-2; the D is unclear. Germline V gives CDR1 SEHNR, CDR2 FQNEAQ (reference sequence). V was cut by 5 bases and J by 7 bases, with 11 bases left in between. The CDR3 has 13 residues. The chain's CDR3 is CASSVRVSGELFF. The CDR3 bases are TGTGCCAGCAGCGTTCGCGTGAGCGGGGAGCTGTTTTTT. Full variable domain (outside the CDR3, taken from reference TRBV7-9 and TRBJ2-2): DTGVSQNPRHKITKRGQNVTFRCDPISEHNRLYWYRQTLGQGPEFLTYFQNEAQLEKSRLLSDRFSAERPKGSFSTLEIQRTEQGDSAMYLCASSVRVSGELFFGEGSRLTVL.

Comment on this clone: Relative to the germline gene, one junction end is altered; a read error may explain this. The chain uses TRBV25-1 and TRBJ2-6; TRBD1 matches at 9 bases. The CDR3 covers 17 residues. Germline assignment: CDR1 MGHDK and CDR2 SYGVNS. The CDR3 DNA sequence: TGTGCCAGCAGTACCGGGACAGGGCGCTCTGGGGCCAACGGCCTGACTTTC. Protein sequence: CASSTGTGRSGANGLTF. Looking up the rest from reference TRBV25-1 and TRBJ2-6 gives the full variable domain: EADIYQTPRYLVIGTGKKITLECSQTMGHDKMYWYQQDPGMELHLIHYSYGVNSTEKGDLSSESTVSRIRTEHFPLTLESARPSHTSQYLCASSTGTGRSGANGLTFGAGSRLTVL.

This clone occurred a few times. The chain links TRBV5-1 to TRBJ2-7; TRBD2 matches at 10 bases. Trimming cost V 0 bases and J 4 bases; bases outside gene matches: 4. This CDR3 region has 15 residues. In germline, CDR1 is SGHRS, CDR2 YFSETQ. This CDR3 reads CASSLGAGGFYEQYF. CDR3 nucleotide sequence: TGCGCCAGCAGCTTGGGAGCGGGGGGGTTTTACGAGCAGTACTTC.

The V call is TRBV11-3, the J call TRBJ2-1; 14 bases are shared with TRBD2. V lost 8 bases, J lost 9 bases, and 6 bases stayed unmatched. Germline CDR1 SGHNT, CDR2 YENEEA. The CDR3 is made up of 14 amino acids. The CDR3 nucleotides read TGTGCCAGCTCCGGACTAGCGGGAGGCGGTGAGCAGTTCTTC. It is translated as CASSGLAGGGEQFF. The full variable domain, its missing parts supplied by reference TRBV11-3 and TRBJ2-1, is EAGVVQSPRYKIIEKKQPVAFWCNPISGHNTLYWYLQNLGQGPELLIRYENEEAVDDSQLPKDRFSAERLKGVDSTLKIQPAELGDSAVYLCASSGLAGGGEQFFGPGTRLTVL.

The chain combines TRBV6-1 with TRBJ1-3, with a possible D match to TRBD1 (5 bases). The V gene's germline CDR1 is MNHNS and CDR2 SASEGT. Trimming pared 6 bases from V and 2 bases from J, leaving 8 bases between. The CDR3 spans 13 residues. The CDR3 loop is CASSLQAGNTIYF. The CDR3 nucleotides read TGTGCCAGCAGCCTACAGGCTGGAAACACCATATATTTT.

This clone was recorded a few times. V gene TRBV4-1 combines with J gene TRBJ1-2; 11 bases agree with TRBD1. J lost 2 bases, V lost 4 bases, and 6 bases had no gene match. Germline CDR1 and CDR2: MGHRA and YSYEKL. CDR3 size: 16 residues. The CDR3 nucleotides read TGCGCCAGCAGCCGAGACCGGGACAGGGGGAACTATGGCTACACCTTC. Protein product: CASSRDRDRGNYGYTF.

The V and J genes are TRBV6-5 and TRBJ2-1; 8 bases fit TRBD2. Trimming took 7 bases from V and 0 from J; bases not matched to a gene: 5. CDR1 is MNHEY, CDR2 SVGAGI, per germline. The CDR3 loop spans 15 amino acids. The DNA for the CDR3 is TGTGCCAGCACCCAGCGGGAGAGCTCCTACAATGAGCAGTTCTTC. This translates into CASTQRESSYNEQFF.

This chain uses TRBV25-1 with TRBJ2-1; D might be TRBD2 (6 bases). The CDR3 consists of 15 residues. From germline, CDR1 is MGHDK and CDR2 SYGVNS. The V and J ends lost 3 bases and 7 bases respectively, with 16 bases between them. The CDR3 sequence: CASSDSGPKRNEQFF. The CDR3 DNA reads TGTGCCAGCAGTGACAGCGGGCCTAAGAGGAATGAGCAGTTCTTC. Based on the CDR3 plus reference TRBV25-1 and TRBJ2-1, the full variable domain is EADIYQTPRYLVIGTGKKITLECSQTMGHDKMYWYQQDPGMELHLIHYSYGVNSTEKGDLSSESTVSRIRTEHFPLTLESARPSHTSQYLCASSDSGPKRNEQFFGPGTRLTVL.